What follows are 26 T cell receptor beta chains derived from one specimen sequenced in a study of identical twins. A single record per CDR3 protein comes from TCRdb applying MiXCR to the 5' RACE reads. The table has hundreds of thousands of distinct CDR3 sequences, 9% to 15% seen once. This sample was also put to use in a study of yellow fever vaccine responses in identical twins.

The material sequenced was PBMCs. The receptors were sampled from a young woman in good health.

The chain uses TRBV7-6 and TRBJ2-2, with 9 bases matching TRBD1. The CDR3 length is 17 residues. Trimming removed 7 bases from V and 4 bases from J; junction bases left unmatched: 13. Germline loops: CDR1 SGHVS, CDR2 FNYEAQ. As DNA, the CDR3 is TGTGCCAGCACACCATCCCCGGGACAGGGCCCCACCGGGGAGCTGTTTTTT. Translated, it gives CASTPSPGQGPTGELFF.

This clonotype was counted many times. V usage is TRBV7-9 and J usage is TRBJ2-4; D not certain. Per the germline V gene, CDR1 is SEHNR and CDR2 is FQNEAQ (reference sequence). The CDR3 runs 13 residues. Trimming removed 2 bases from V and 4 bases from J, with 6 bases in between. The CDR3 spells CASSLPEKNIQYF. CDR3 in DNA: TGTGCCAGCAGCTTACCGGAGAAAAACATTCAGTACTTC.

The chain couples TRBV24-1 to TRBJ2-1; perhaps TRBD2 as D (5 bases). This CDR3 spans 15 amino acids. Germline values: CDR1 KGHDR, CDR2 SFDVKD. V was pared by 5 bases and J by 0 bases, with 10 bases between. The CDR3 DNA reads as TGTGCCACCAGTGGACGGGGAAGCTCCTACAATGAGCAGTTCTTC. It translates to CATSGRGSSYNEQFF.

This clonotype was counted between two and nine times. This chain's CDR3 is CSARRSGDTDTQYF. CDR3 coding DNA: TGCAGTGCTAGAAGGAGCGGGGACACAGATACGCAGTATTTT. The chain uses TRBV20-1 and TRBJ2-3, with TRBD2 identical over 7 bases. V was clipped by 2 bases and J by 2 bases; unmatched bases: 4. Germline V gene sequence: CDR1 DFQATT, CDR2 SNEGSKA (reference sequence). The CDR3 covers 14 residues.

This clonotype was recorded at least ten times. This sequence may be a read error, since a much larger clone differs from it by one base. J is TRBJ2-5 and V is TRBV7-9; the match to TRBD2 covers 8 bases. CDR3 length equals 14 residues. Trimming took 6 bases from V and 0 from J; bases not matched to a gene: 3. Germline-derived CDR1 and CDR2 are SEHNR and FQNEAQ (reference sequence). The CDR3 here is CASSVSGNQETQYF. The CDR3 bases are TGTGCCAGCAGTGTTAGCGGGAACCAAGAGACCCAGTACTTC.

The rearrangement uses TRBV24-1 and TRBJ2-7; no clear D gene. With 12 bases removed from V and 6 bases from J, the gap between germline ends came to 11 bases. There are 10 residues in the CDR3. Germline V gene lookup returns CDR1 KGHDR and CDR2 SFDVKD. The CDR3 DNA follows: TGTGCCCCACTTTATGGCGAGCAGTACGTC. This translates into CAPLYGEQYV.

This clonotype was detected a few times. The chain carries TRBV7-9 and TRBJ2-1; no firm D call. This CDR3 has 15 amino acids. Deletions cut 6 bases from V and 5 bases from J, with 17 bases between. Germline-derived CDR1 and CDR2 are SEHNR and FQNEAQ (reference sequence). CDR3 nucleotides: TGTGCCAGCAGTAGGATTACGTTCCGGAACAATGAGCAGTTCTTC. It translates to CASSRITFRNNEQFF.

The chain uses TRBV3-1 and TRBJ2-7; TRBD1 matches 8 bases. V dropped 6 bases and J dropped 4; count of bases not matched to a gene: 5. Per germline, CDR1 LGHDT and CDR2 YNNKEL (reference sequence). CDR3 length: 13 amino acids. CDR3 nucleotide sequence: TGTGCCAGCAGACATACAGGGGGTTACGAGCAGTACTTC. As protein: CASRHTGGYEQYF.

This clonotype was seen a handful of times. J is TRBJ2-3 and V is TRBV15; weak D call: TRBD2 (5 bases). Looked up from germline, CDR1 is LNHNV and CDR2 is YYDKDF (reference sequence). Trimming pared 1 base from V and 2 bases from J, leaving 13 bases between. This CDR3 has 16 amino acids. CDR3 in DNA: TGTGCCACCAGCAGAGTCCCAGGACTTTCCACAGATACGCAGTATTTT. Translated: CATSRVPGLSTDTQYF.

This clonotype was detected a few times. The V and J genes are TRBV18 and TRBJ2-3, with unresolved D. Germline CDR1 KGHSH, CDR2 LQKENI. CDR3 length: 15 residues. Trimming removed 6 bases from V and 1 base from J, with 14 bases in between. The CDR3 is CASSPPVGGTDTQYF. The CDR3 coding sequence is TGTGCCAGCTCCCCGCCTGTCGGAGGCACAGATACGCAGTATTTT.

The chain uses TRBV24-1 and TRBJ2-2; 8 bases agree with TRBD2. V lost 2 bases to trimming and J lost 0 bases; unmatched junction nucleotides: 4. CDR3 length equals 17 residues. CDR1 and CDR2 from the germline V gene are KGHDR and SFDVKD. This CDR3 reads CATSDSRLATNTGELFF. CDR3 sequence (DNA): TGTGCCACCAGTGATTCAAGACTAGCGACGAACACCGGGGAGCTGTTTTTT.

V is TRBV20-1 and J is TRBJ1-5; 8 positions match TRBD1. V trimming: 6 bases; J trimming: 11 bases; junction bases outside the gene matches: 15. CDR3 length: 14 amino acids. CDR1 and CDR2 (germline): DFQATT, SNEGSKA (reference sequence). The CDR3 coding sequence is TGCAGTGCAAGTAGGGCACAGGGGGTTTTGACCCAGCATTTT. Residues: CSASRAQGVLTQHF.

This chain joins TRBV9 and TRBJ2-1; no clear D. The length of the CDR3 is 15 residues. Germline V gene sequence: CDR1 SGDLS, CDR2 YYNGEE. Trimming cost V 0 bases and J 4 bases, with 11 bases left between them. Written as DNA, the CDR3 is TGTGCCAGCAGCGTAGGGGCGGCGTCATACAATGAGCAGTTCTTC. It encodes CASSVGAASYNEQFF.

This chain joins TRBV7-7 and TRBJ1-1, with D hard to call. Trimming shortened V by 5 bases and J by 3 bases, and 10 bases separated the two germline ends. This CDR3 is built from 13 residues. CDR1 is SSHAT and CDR2 is FNYEAQ in the germline V gene (reference sequence). The DNA of the CDR3 is TGTGCCAGCAGCGCCCTACTTGACACTGAAGCTTTCTTT. Protein product: CASSALLDTEAFF.

This clonotype was observed a few times. The V and J genes are TRBV4-1 and TRBJ2-1; a possible D gene is TRBD2 (5 bases). The CDR3 totals 13 residues. Trimming cost V 3 bases and J 5 bases, with 8 bases left between them. Per the germline V gene, CDR1 is MGHRA and CDR2 is YSYEKL. CDR3 protein: CASSHALDNEQFF. The CDR3 region has the DNA TGCGCCAGCAGCCATGCACTAGACAATGAGCAGTTCTTC.

This chain connects TRBV12-3 or TRBV12-4 to TRBJ2-1, with D maybe TRBD2 (5 bases). The CDR3 runs 14 residues. V lost 6 bases and J 6 bases, leaving 15 bases between the germline ends. The CDR3 coding sequence is TGTGCCAGCAGCCCCTGGTCTAGCAGCAATGAGCAGTTCTTC. It yields the protein CASSPWSSSNEQFF.

V and J are TRBV11-2 and TRBJ2-2; maybe TRBD2 (5 bases). Germline values: CDR1 SGHAT, CDR2 FQNNGV. V was clipped by 4 bases and J by 6 bases, with 21 bases between them. This CDR3 is built from 17 residues. Written as DNA, the CDR3 is TGTGCCAGCAGCTCTATCGTCCCGCTGAGGGTGGCCGGGGAGCTGTTTTTT. This gives the protein CASSSIVPLRVAGELFF.

For this clonotype: A read error may account for a junction end that differs from germline. The chain recombines TRBV29-1 with TRBJ2-1; 11 positions match TRBD2. The germline V gene has CDR1 SQVTM and CDR2 ANQGSEA. This CDR3 comprises 10 residues. The CDR3: CSVVAGGRLF. CDR3 coding DNA: TGCAGCGTTGTAGCGGGAGGGCGGCTCTTC.

The CDR3 region is CASSEQSQLYNEQFF. The CDR3 DNA reads as TGTGCCAGCAGTGAACAATCCCAACTCTACAATGAGCAGTTCTTC. This chain joins TRBV6-1 and TRBJ2-1; no firm D call. Germline lookup yields CDR1 MNHNS and CDR2 SASEGT. CDR3 size: 15 residues. V was shortened by 2 bases and J by 3 bases, with 11 bases between the two germline ends.

This clonotype was counted between two and nine times. This chain joins TRBV12-3 or TRBV12-4 and TRBJ1-1; D is perhaps TRBD1 (5 bases). Trimming shortened V by 5 bases and J by 1 base, and 11 bases separated the two germline ends. The CDR3 is made up of 14 amino acids. Here the CDR3 DNA reads TGTGCCAGCAGTGGGACTCCAAGGAACACTGAAGCTTTCTTT. This encodes CASSGTPRNTEAFF.

This clonotype was recorded at least ten times. V is TRBV15 and J is TRBJ2-1, with D unresolved. Germline-derived CDR1 and CDR2 are LNHNV and YYDKDF (reference sequence). This CDR3 has 14 amino acids. Trimming removed 0 bases at V and 8 bases at J, with 11 bases between. CDR3 in amino acids: CATSRDRTVDEQFF. The CDR3 DNA reads as TGTGCCACCAGCAGAGATAGGACGGTCGATGAGCAGTTCTTC.

This clonotype showed up just a few times. The chain links TRBV20-1 to TRBJ1-6; D ambiguous. The ends were cut back, 4 bases at V and 4 bases at J, with 11 bases in the middle. Germline CDR1 reads DFQATT; CDR2 reads SNEGSKA (reference sequence). The length of the CDR3 is 14 residues. CDR3 nucleotide sequence: TGCAGTGCTATCGGGGTTACTTATAATTCACCCCTCCACTTT. Translating it yields CSAIGVTYNSPLHF.

A few counts support this clonotype. V is TRBV3-1 and J is TRBJ2-5; D unclear. Trimming took 3 bases from V and 1 from J, leaving 9 bases between them. Germline CDR1 and CDR2: LGHDT and YNNKEL (reference sequence). This CDR3 contains 14 residues. The CDR3 protein is CASSQGLFQETQYF. The CDR3 DNA reads as TGTGCCAGCAGCCAGGGCCTCTTCCAAGAGACCCAGTACTTC.

The chain couples TRBV2 to TRBJ2-3; 10 nucleotides match TRBD2. CDR1 SNHLY and CDR2 FYNNEI come from the germline V gene. The trim removed 7 bases at V and 0 bases at J, leaving 7 bases unmatched. This CDR3 comprises 16 residues. CDR3 sequence reads: CASTAGGPGSTDTQYF. DNA for the CDR3: TGTGCCAGCACAGCGGGAGGGCCGGGGAGCACAGATACGCAGTATTTT.

This clonotype was counted only a few times. The chain employs TRBV20-1 and TRBJ1-4; tentatively, D is TRBD1 (5 bases). The CDR3 has 13 amino acids. V was clipped by 3 bases and J by 5 bases, with 10 bases between them. The germline V gene encodes CDR1 DFQATT and CDR2 SNEGSKA (reference sequence). CDR3 in DNA: TGCAGTGCTAGCGGGACCCACAATGAAAAACTGTTTTTT. The encoded protein is CSASGTHNEKLFF.

The rearrangement joins TRBV7-2 to TRBJ1-2; 10 bases are a match to TRBD1. Germline V gives CDR1 SGHTA, CDR2 FQGNSA. This CDR3 comprises 16 residues. V gave up 6 bases and J gave up 2 bases; unmatched junction bases: 9. DNA of the CDR3: TGTGCCAGCAGAAGTTCGACAGGGGGCGCGAACTATGGCTACACCTTC. Translating it yields CASRSSTGGANYGYTF.